This T cell receptor beta chain was sequenced in a study of blood T cell repertoires in COVID-19. The overall study: COVID-19 samples collected from the United States, Italy and Spain covered acute and convalescent phases. PBMCs, B-cell-depleted T cells, or T cells were the source of the cDNA or gDNA that made up the material.

There are 14 residues in the CDR3. Germline V CDR1 and CDR2: SGHRS, YFSETQ. V lost 1 base and J 3 bases, leaving 10 bases between the germline ends. Original handling: Scientists estimated how many nucleated cells there were by amplifying reference gene primers. Data came from immunoSEQ multiplex PCR; TCRdb stores just in-frame clones and leaves some out. V and J calls and clone size are given by that table; D and trimming were obtained from the DNA. The sample lists tens of thousands of clones, about 88% occurring once. The chain joins TRBV5-1 to TRBJ1-1, with D possibly matching TRBD1 (6 bases). This TCR came from a man in his 60s with acute or convalescent COVID-19. Sequenced sample: peripheral blood. The CDR3 protein is CASSLTGSDTEAFF. The CDR3, as DNA: TGCGCCAGCAGCTTGACAGGGAGCGACACTGAAGCTTTCTTT.